The clone carrying this TCR beta chain showed up just once. This sample was included in a study of T cells in Graves' hyperthyroidism and ophthalmopathy. Trimming took 5 bases from V and 7 from J, leaving 5 bases between them. Per the germline V gene, CDR1 is SEHNR and CDR2 is FQNEAQ (reference sequence). This CDR3 is 10 amino acids long. Amplification of TCR beta CDR3 regions used RNA as the template. With the HTBI primer set, the TCR CDR3 went through a first round of RT-PCR. TCRdb re-called the multiplex PCR reads through MiXCR, storing one row per CDR3 protein. The table lists hundreds of thousands of distinct CDR3 sequences, approximately 25% of them singletons.

The clonotype was recovered from a woman in her twenties or thirties with Graves' ophthalmopathy. This chain links TRBV7-9 with TRBJ1-1; D uncertain. Sequencing was done on a sample of blood. This chain's CDR3 is CASSPIEAFF. CDR3 coding DNA: TGTGCCAGCAGCCCGATTGAAGCTTTCTTT.